The clone carrying this T cell receptor (beta chain) was found a few times. Distinct nucleotide sequences in the sample also encode this CDR3. This sample is part of a study of blood T cell repertoires in COVID-19. Here immunoSEQ multiplex PCR was the method, and the copy in TCRdb shows in-frame clones only, minus some. The sample shows 400,000 to 500,000 clones, about nine tenths of them seen only once. The V gene end was trimmed by 0 bases and the J gene end by 4 bases; junction bases not matched to a gene: 6. CDR1 and CDR2 (germline): SGHRS, YFSETQ. This CDR3 contains 15 residues. The TCR was taken from a young woman with active or convalescent COVID-19. The chain couples TRBV5-1 to TRBJ1-1; 7 bases are a match to TRBD1. Input material: peripheral blood. CDR3: CASSLVGGEGTEAFF. The CDR3 bases are TGCGCCAGCAGCTTGGTAGGGGGCGAGGGCACTGAAGCTTTCTTT.